This T cell receptor (beta chain) was sequenced during a study of cytomegalovirus exposure and HLA in healthy donors. Study conclusions and caveats: The investigators catalogued 160 or so TCR beta chains as cytomegalovirus-associated. About 87% or about 30% of the time was how often most TCR beta V segments were productive, according to an earlier analysis. A missense DCLRE1C variant was associated with V- and J-gene trimming of TCR beta chains in a later analysis, and an independent cohort replicated the association.

All the people who gave samples were healthy bone marrow donors. Use of 60 Vbeta and 13 Jbeta primers characterized the PCR. Here immunoSEQ multiplex PCR was the method, and the copy in TCRdb shows in-frame clones only, minus some. The table lists 150,000 to 200,000 clones, roughly 71% of them singletons, with 2.5% to 3% in the top ten. Concerning this clone: Antigen specificity is unknown.

The CDR3 totals 13 residues. Germline V gene data show CDR1 as PRHDT and CDR2 as FYEKMQ (reference sequence). V lost 5 bases and J lost 4; bases outside the gene matches: 4. The rearrangement joins TRBV13 to TRBJ2-5; the match to TRBD1 covers 7 bases. The material sequenced was PBMCs. The sequence was collected from a woman aged 50 to 60 in good health and CMV-seropositive. The chain's CDR3 is CASSIGQVETQYF. The CDR3 nucleotides are TGTGCCAGCAGCATTGGACAGGTAGAGACCCAGTACTTC.